The 8 T cell receptor beta chains below all came from one sample that was sequenced in a study of CD8+CD57+ T cells in acquired aplastic anemia (dated by TCRdb to 2017 to 2018). These reads were obtained on an Illumina HiSeq 2000. Genomic DNA served as template for TCR beta VDJ combination and CDR3 sequence profiling. TCRdb reprocessed the public reads (quality trimming at Q25 with fastp, clone calling with MiXCR) and kept in-frame beta chains. Each record represents a unique CDR3 protein, reported with the most common genes and DNA among its rows. In this sample the table shows about 160,000 distinct CDR3 sequences, about 64% of which occur a single time. Clones ranked in the top ten supply approximately 48% of the sample. The patients picked for sequencing were ones in whom flow cytometry had shown an expansion of CD8+CD57+ cells. The specimen sequenced was sorted CD4+, CD8+, or CD8+CD57+ T cells (not recorded which) from PBMCs. The receptors were gathered from a human donor with aplastic anemia.

The V call is TRBV10-3, the J call TRBJ1-1; the D is unclear. Trimming took off 0 bases at V and 0 bases at J, with 5 bases between the two ends. This CDR3 is built from 14 residues. Germline CDR1 is ENHRY and CDR2 is SYGVKD. CDR3 residues: CAISESRVNTEAFF. CDR3 nucleotides: TGTGCCATCAGTGAGTCCAGAGTGAACACTGAAGCTTTCTTT.

V gene TRBV6-5 combines with J gene TRBJ2-7, with D possibly matching TRBD1 (6 bases). Trimming left V 5 bases short and J 0 bases short, with 14 bases between. Germline loops: CDR1 MNHEY, CDR2 SVGAGI. CDR3 size: 15 residues. CDR3 in DNA: TGTGCCAGCAGTCCCGCCCGGGGACACTCCTACGAGCAGTACTTC. Translation gives CASSPARGHSYEQYF.

This rearrangement joins TRBV6-4 to TRBJ2-2, with TRBD1 matching 7 bases. V trimming: 0 bases; J trimming: 6 bases; junction bases outside the gene matches: 13. From germline, CDR1 is MRHNA and CDR2 SNTAGT. The CDR3 has 18 residues. CDR3 region: CASSDSIIGTEEAGELFF. CDR3 sequence (DNA): TGTGCCAGCAGTGACTCAATAATTGGGACAGAGGAAGCCGGGGAGCTGTTTTTT.

The chain links TRBV20-1 to TRBJ1-2, with a tentative D call TRBD1 (6 bases). V lost 6 bases and J lost 1, with 12 bases in between. The CDR3 totals 13 residues. Germline CDR1 is DFQATT and CDR2 is SNEGSKA (reference sequence). The CDR3 region is CSARGEGNYGYTF. CDR3 nucleotide sequence: TGCAGTGCCAGGGGAGAGGGTAACTATGGCTACACCTTC.

This clonotype was picked up many times. This rearrangement joins TRBV6-2 or TRBV6-3 to TRBJ2-1, with TRBD2 identical over 12 bases. J lost 0 bases, V lost 6 bases, and 6 bases had no gene match. The CDR3 is made up of 17 amino acids. Germline CDR1 MNHEY, CDR2 SVGEGT. DNA for the CDR3: TGTGCCAGCAGCGAACTAGCGGGGGGTGACTCCTACAATGAGCAGTTCTTC. It is translated as CASSELAGGDSYNEQFF.

The gene calls are TRBV10-2 and TRBJ1-5; 10 bases line up with TRBD1. There are 15 residues in the CDR3. Looked up from germline, CDR1 is WSHSY and CDR2 is SAAADI. Trimming removed 6 bases from V and 3 bases from J; junction bases left unmatched: 5. The CDR3 bases are TGCGCCAGCAGCTCCGGGACAGGGGTCAATCAGCCCCAGCATTTT. It yields the protein CASSSGTGVNQPQHF.

This clonotype was seen a single time. V is TRBV7-9 and J is TRBJ1-3; TRBD1 is a possible D gene (6 bases). V was shortened by 5 bases and J by 3 bases, with 17 bases between the two germline ends. Germline loops: CDR1 SEHNR, CDR2 FQNEAQ (reference sequence). The CDR3 is 16 residues long. The CDR3 protein is CASSPWWGADGNTIYF. For the CDR3, the DNA is TGTGCCAGCAGCCCCTGGTGGGGGGCTGATGGAAACACCATATATTTT.

V is TRBV24-1 and J is TRBJ2-1; TRBD2 aligns across 11 bases. Germline V gene sequence: CDR1 KGHDR, CDR2 SFDVKD. The CDR3 has 17 residues. V lost 3 bases to trimming and J lost 5 bases; unmatched junction nucleotides: 8. CDR3 sequence reads: CATSDGVAGGSHNEQFF. The CDR3 DNA reads TGTGCCACCAGTGATGGTGTAGCGGGAGGGTCCCACAATGAGCAGTTCTTC.